The sequence of this T cell receptor beta chain was determined in a study of blood T cell repertoires in COVID-19. As for the study in general: The cDNA or gDNA used as material had been derived from T cells, B-cell-depleted T cells, or PBMCs.

Profiled with immunoSEQ multiplex PCR; TCRdb holds only in-frame clones, not every one. This sample yields about 40,000 clones, of which approximately 92% are seen a single time; around 5.8% belongs to the top ten. This TCR was recovered from a woman of 80 years or more with acute or convalescent COVID-19. Sample: peripheral blood.

Here the CDR3 reads CASSIQVTGELFF. As DNA, the CDR3 is TGTGCCAGTAGTATACAGGTCACCGGGGAGCTGTTTTTT. J is TRBJ2-2 and V is TRBV19; no definite D call. Looked up from germline, CDR1 is LNHDA and CDR2 is SQIVND (reference sequence). Trimming pared 2 bases from V and 4 bases from J, leaving 5 bases between. This CDR3 has 13 amino acids.